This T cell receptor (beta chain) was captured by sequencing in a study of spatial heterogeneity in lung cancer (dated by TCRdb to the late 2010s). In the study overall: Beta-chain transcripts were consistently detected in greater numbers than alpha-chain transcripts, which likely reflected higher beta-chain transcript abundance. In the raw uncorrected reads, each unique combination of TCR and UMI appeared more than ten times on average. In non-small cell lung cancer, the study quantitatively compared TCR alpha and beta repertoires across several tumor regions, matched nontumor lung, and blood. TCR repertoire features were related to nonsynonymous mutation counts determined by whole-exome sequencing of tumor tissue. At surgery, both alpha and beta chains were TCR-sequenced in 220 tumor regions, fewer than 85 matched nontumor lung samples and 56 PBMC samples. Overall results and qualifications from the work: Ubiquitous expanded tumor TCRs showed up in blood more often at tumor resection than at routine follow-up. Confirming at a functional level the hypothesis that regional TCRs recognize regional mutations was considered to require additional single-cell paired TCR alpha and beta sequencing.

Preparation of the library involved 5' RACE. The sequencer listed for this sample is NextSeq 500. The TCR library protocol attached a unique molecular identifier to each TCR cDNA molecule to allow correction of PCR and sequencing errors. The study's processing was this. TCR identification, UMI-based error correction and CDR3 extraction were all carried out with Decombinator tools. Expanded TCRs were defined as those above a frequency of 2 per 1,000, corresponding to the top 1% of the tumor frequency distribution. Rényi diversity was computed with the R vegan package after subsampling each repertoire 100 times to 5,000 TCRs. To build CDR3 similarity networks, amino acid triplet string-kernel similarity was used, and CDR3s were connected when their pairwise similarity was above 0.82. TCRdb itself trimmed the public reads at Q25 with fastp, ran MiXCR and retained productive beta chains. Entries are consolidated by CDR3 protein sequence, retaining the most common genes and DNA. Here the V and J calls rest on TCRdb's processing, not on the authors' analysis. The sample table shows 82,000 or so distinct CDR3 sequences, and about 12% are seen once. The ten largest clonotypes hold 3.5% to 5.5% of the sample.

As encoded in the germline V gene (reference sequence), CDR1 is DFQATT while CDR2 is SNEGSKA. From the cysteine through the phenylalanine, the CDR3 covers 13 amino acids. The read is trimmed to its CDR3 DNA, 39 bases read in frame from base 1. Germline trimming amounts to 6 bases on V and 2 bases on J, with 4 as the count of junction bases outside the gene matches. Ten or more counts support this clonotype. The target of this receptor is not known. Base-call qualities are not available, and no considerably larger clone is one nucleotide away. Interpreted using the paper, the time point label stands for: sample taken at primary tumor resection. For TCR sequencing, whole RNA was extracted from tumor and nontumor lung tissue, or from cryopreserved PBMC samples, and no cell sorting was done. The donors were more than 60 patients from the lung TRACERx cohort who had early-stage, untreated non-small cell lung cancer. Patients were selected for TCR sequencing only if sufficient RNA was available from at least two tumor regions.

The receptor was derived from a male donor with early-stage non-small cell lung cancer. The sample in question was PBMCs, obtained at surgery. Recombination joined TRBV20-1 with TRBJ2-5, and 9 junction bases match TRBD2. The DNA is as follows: TGCAGTGCCCTTACTAGCGGGCAAGAGACCCAGTACTTC. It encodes CSALTSGQETQYF.